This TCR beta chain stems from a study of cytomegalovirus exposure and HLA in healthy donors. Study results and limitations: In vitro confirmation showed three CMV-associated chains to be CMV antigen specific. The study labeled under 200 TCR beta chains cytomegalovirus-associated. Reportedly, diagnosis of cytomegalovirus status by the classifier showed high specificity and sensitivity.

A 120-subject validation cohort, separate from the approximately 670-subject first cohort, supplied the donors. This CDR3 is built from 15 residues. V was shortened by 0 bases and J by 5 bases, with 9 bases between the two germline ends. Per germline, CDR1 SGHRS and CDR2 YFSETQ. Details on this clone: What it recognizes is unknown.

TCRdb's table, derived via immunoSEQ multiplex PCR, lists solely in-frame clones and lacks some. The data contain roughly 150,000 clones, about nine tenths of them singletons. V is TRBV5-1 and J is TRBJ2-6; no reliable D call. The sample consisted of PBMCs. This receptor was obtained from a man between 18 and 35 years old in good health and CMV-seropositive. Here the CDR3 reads CASSLDLNWANVLTF. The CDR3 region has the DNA TGCGCCAGCAGCTTGGACTTGAACTGGGCCAACGTCCTGACTTTC.